This TCR beta chain originates from a study of molecular identifiers for immune sequencing clone quantification. This clonotype was picked up many times. TCRdb reprocessed the PCR reads via MiXCR and lists one record per CDR3 protein. This sample has around 460,000 distinct CDR3 sequences, with less than 30% found just once. There are 14 residues in the CDR3. V was clipped by 1 base and J by 7 bases, with 11 bases between them. Germline CDR1 LGHDT, CDR2 YNNKEL (reference sequence). The chain employs TRBV3-1 and TRBJ2-1; D unresolved. The sequenced material came from naive CD8+ T cells from blood, with Jurkat cell RNA spiked in. Indicated subset: FACS-sorted CD8+CD4-CCR7+CD45RA+ naive T cells. This receptor was identified in a human donor in good health. Some libraries in this study had Jurkat cell RNA spiked in. CDR3 DNA: TGTGCCAGCAGCCAAGTGGGCTTGGGGAATGAGCAGTTCTTC. Its protein is CASSQVGLGNEQFF.